This TCR beta chain was obtained from a study of Graves' ophthalmopathy and Graves' hyperthyroidism. Study-level findings and limits: Distinction of ophthalmopathy from stable hyperthyroidism by a 13-signature model reached 85% to 90% sensitivity and 81.08% specificity.

The authors amplified TCR beta CDR3 regions, and they did so from RNA transcripts for repertoire sequencing. Scientists carried out first-round RT-PCR using HTBI primers and then a second-round multiplex PCR. Via MiXCR, TCRdb re-called the multiplex PCR reads, giving one row per CDR3 protein. The sample has about 600,000 distinct CDR3 sequences; 39% are singletons. Other autoimmune disease, uncontrolled infection, pregnancy and lactation led to exclusion. Establishment of the diagnosis relied upon clinical symptoms, serum thyroxine, TRAb, thyroid ultrasound and orbital computed tomography. Germline CDR1 reads SEHNR; CDR2 reads FQNEAQ (reference sequence). The length of the CDR3 is 16 residues. A note on this clonotype: The antigen is not known.

The sequencing input was peripheral blood or thyroid tissue (not recorded which). The chain links TRBV7-9 to TRBJ2-7; TRBD2 might be the D (7 bases). The DNA end favors TRBJ2-1, so the J call may be wrong. This TCR was sampled from an adult man with Graves' hyperthyroidism. The CDR3 DNA is TGTGCCAGCAACCCAATCCGGGGGGCGTCCTACAATGAGCAGTTCTTC. It yields the protein CASNPIRGASYNEQFF.